This T cell receptor beta chain was recorded in a study of CD8 T cells in Susac syndrome. Regarding the study as a whole: Expansion of clones was not seen in the CD4+ T cell repertoires of Susac syndrome.

cDNA came from 0.5 to 1 ug RNA primed by random hexamers. A multiplex approach, immunoSEQ multiplex PCR, amplified TCR beta CDR3 across 54 Vbeta and 13 Jbeta. TCRdb reanalysed the immunoSEQ multiplex PCR reads using MiXCR and keeps one entry per CDR3 protein. The sample yields more than 85,000 distinct CDR3 sequences, 85% to 95% seen once. To note about this clonotype: The antigen is not known.

Recently defined diagnostic criteria classed the Susac syndrome patients as definite or probable. Germline CDR1 and CDR2: SNHLY and FYNNEI. V was cut by 4 bases and J by 4 bases, with 13 bases left in between. The CDR3 covers 14 residues. The specimen sequenced was CD4+ T cells from PBMCs. The chain recombines TRBV2 with TRBJ2-5; D is perhaps TRBD2 (6 bases). The sequence was collected from a human donor with Susac syndrome. CDR3 residues: CASSVGGAGETQYF. The CDR3 coding sequence is TGTGCCAGCAGTGTAGGAGGGGCAGGAGAGACCCAGTACTTC.